This passage covers 6 T cell receptor beta chains from one sample sequenced in a study of early T cells in non-severe SARS-CoV-2 infection. TCRdb reprocessed the 5' RACE reads via MiXCR and lists one record per CDR3 protein. The sample consists of 60,000 or so distinct CDR3 sequences, 10% of them appearing once. Sequencing was carried out using whole blood. The receptors originated from an adult who was a healthcare worker with PCR-confirmed SARS-CoV-2 infection or an uninfected control (not recorded which).

The V call is TRBV5-1, the J call TRBJ2-7; D is unresolved. The CDR3 is 13 amino acids. Germline V gene data show CDR1 as SGHRS and CDR2 as YFSETQ. V was shortened by 2 bases and J by 0 bases, with 6 bases between the two germline ends. The CDR3 is CASSFMFSYEQYF. DNA of the CDR3: TGCGCCAGCAGCTTTATGTTCTCCTACGAGCAGTACTTC.

V and J are TRBV20-1 and TRBJ2-6, with a possible D match to TRBD1 (6 bases). V was shortened by 5 bases and J by 2 bases, with 10 bases between the two germline ends. CDR3 size: 14 residues. CDR1 and CDR2 from the germline V gene are DFQATT and SNEGSKA (reference sequence). CDR3 amino acids: CSAFAGAGANVLTF. The DNA of the CDR3 is TGCAGTGCTTTCGCAGGGGCTGGGGCCAACGTCCTGACTTTC.

This clonotype was picked up a small number of times. J is TRBJ2-3 and V is TRBV21-1; the table's D call TRBD1 went unverified against the DNA. TRBV21-1 is a listed pseudogene. This CDR3 is 15 amino acids long. This CDR3 reads CASSKDASGGSSQYF. CDR3 in DNA: TGTGCCAGCAGCAAAGATGCCTCCGGGGGTTCTTCGCAGTATTTT.

The V call is TRBV12-5, the J call TRBJ1-4; possibly TRBD1 for D (5 bases). This CDR3 contains 15 residues. Germline V gene data show CDR1 as LGHNT and CDR2 as FRNRAP. Trimming stripped 7 bases from V and 2 bases from J, with 14 bases between. CDR3 DNA sequence: TGTGCTAGTGACCGGGGCCTTTCGACTAATGAAAAACTGTTTTTT. It codes for CASDRGLSTNEKLFF.

This chain connects TRBV4-1 to TRBJ2-7; D is possibly TRBD2 (6 bases). Trimming took 1 base from V and 3 from J, leaving 13 bases between them. This CDR3 has 15 residues. Germline V gene sequence: CDR1 MGHRA, CDR2 YSYEKL. CDR3 region: CASSQGRAWGYEQYF. CDR3 nucleotide sequence: TGCGCCAGCAGCCAAGGGAGGGCTTGGGGCTACGAGCAGTACTTC.

Details on this clonotype: Given a much more abundant clone one base away, this may be a read error. The rearrangement uses TRBV7-2 and TRBJ2-1; possibly TRBD2 for D (5 bases). Trimming cost V 0 bases and J 6 bases, with 9 bases left between them. Looked up from germline, CDR1 is SGHTA and CDR2 is FQGNSA. The CDR3 length is 14 residues. In nucleotides, the CDR3 is TGTGCCAGCAGCTTAGCCCTAGCCTCCAATGAGCAGTTCTTC. Amino acid sequence: CASSLALASNEQFF.